The clone carrying this T cell receptor beta chain was detected only once. In the source study's methods: The assay estimated nucleated cells by amplifying reference gene primers. Data came from immunoSEQ multiplex PCR; TCRdb stores just in-frame clones and leaves some out. That table is the source of V, J and clone size, and D and trimming were worked out from the DNA. Among 400,000 or so clones listed, more than 80% were seen once. The age range of participants was about 18 to 100 years, with residence in under 30 US areas. Assignments of participants to cohorts depended upon their own reported clinical history. Donors of Cohort 3 who recovered were those that had two negative PCRs, clearance, or symptom resolution. The data are from a study of blood T cell repertoires in COVID-19. V lost 3 bases and J lost 7, with 9 bases in between. The germline CDR1 and CDR2 sequences are MRHNA and SNTAGT. The CDR3 totals 13 residues.

The chain joins TRBV6-4 to TRBJ1-4; TRBD1 might be the D (5 bases). The sequence was collected from a man younger than 45 who had recovered from COVID-19. Material for sequencing was PBMCs or T cells enriched from blood (not recorded which). In DNA form, the CDR3 reads TGTGCCAGCAGTGAGCAGGGAGGTGAAAAACTGTTTTTT. This sequence encodes CASSEQGGEKLFF.